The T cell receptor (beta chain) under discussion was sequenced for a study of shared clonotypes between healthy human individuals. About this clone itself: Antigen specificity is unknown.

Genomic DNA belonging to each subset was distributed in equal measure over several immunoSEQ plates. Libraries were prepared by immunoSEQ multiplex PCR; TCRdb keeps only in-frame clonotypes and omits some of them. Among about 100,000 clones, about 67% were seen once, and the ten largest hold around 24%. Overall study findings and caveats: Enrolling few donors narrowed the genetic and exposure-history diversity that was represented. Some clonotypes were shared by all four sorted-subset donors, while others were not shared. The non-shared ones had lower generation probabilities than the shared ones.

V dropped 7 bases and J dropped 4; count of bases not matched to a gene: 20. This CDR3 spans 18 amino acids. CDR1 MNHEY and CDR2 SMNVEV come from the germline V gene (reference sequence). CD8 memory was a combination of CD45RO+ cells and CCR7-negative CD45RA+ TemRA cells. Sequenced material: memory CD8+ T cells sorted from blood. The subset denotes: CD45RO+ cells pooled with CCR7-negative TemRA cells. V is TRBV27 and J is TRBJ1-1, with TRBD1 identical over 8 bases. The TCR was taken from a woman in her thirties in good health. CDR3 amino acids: CASTPPDRVMGLGTEAFF. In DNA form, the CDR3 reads TGTGCCAGCACACCCCCGGACAGGGTGATGGGTCTCGGCACTGAAGCTTTCTTT.